This paragraph reports one TCR beta chain. No antigen is known for it. The record originates from a study of OX40 agonist ivuxolimab in advanced cancers. Study summary: The study reported partial responses in three patients: one hepatocellular carcinoma, two cutaneous melanoma. Study outcomes and limitations: Expanded clones belonging to CD8+ T cells outnumbered, on average, those of CD4+.

CDR3 length equals 13 residues. V was pared by 1 base and J by 4 bases, with 3 bases of the junction left unmatched. CDR1 and CDR2 (germline): SQVTM, ANQGSEA. Here immunoSEQ multiplex PCR was the method, and the copy in TCRdb shows in-frame clones only, minus some. The sample lists 35,000 to 55,000 clones, 85% to 95% occurring once. The clonotype comes from an adult with an advanced solid tumor such as melanoma, head and neck, liver or kidney cancer. This specimen was CD4+ or CD8+ T cells sorted from blood, taken in a trial of the OX40 agonist ivuxolimab. V and J are TRBV29-1 and TRBJ1-2; 7 bases fit TRBD1. For the CDR3, the DNA is TGCAGCGTTGAAGCAGGGGGAATCTATGGCTACACCTTC. Translating it yields CSVEAGGIYGYTF.